This is a list of T cell receptor beta chains from one sample in a study of metastatic and nonmetastatic thyroid tumors. TCRdb reprocessed the PCR reads via MiXCR. Of about 34,000 clones in the sample, roughly 35% were seen once. Sequences were obtained from tumor tissue. These receptors were taken from a female donor with papillary thyroid cancer or a benign thyroid nodule (not recorded which). Some clones in this sample may be carry-over from other donors' samples. Each CDR3 is given without its conserved first and last residue.

v_gene	j_gene	CDR3aa
TRBV7-3	TRBJ2-2	ASSSWTGSNTGELF
TRBV7-3	TRBJ2-7	ASSPDSGSSYEQY
TRBV20-1	TRBJ2-7	SARKGSYEQY
TRBV4-2	TRBJ2-7	ASSQGQGISYEQY
TRBV5-1	TRBJ1-2	ASSTRDTGGNYGYT
TRBV6-1	TRBJ1-1	ASSKGASNTEAF
TRBV12-5	TRBJ2-3	ASGDLPSGTSTDTQY
TRBV20-1	TRBJ1-4	SARKDEKLF
TRBV18	TRBJ2-1	ASSPMGGGFHEQF
TRBV11-3	TRBJ2-7	ASSLIQGSYEQY
TRBV28	TRBJ2-1	ASSVQGVGSEQF
TRBV12-3/TRBV12-4	TRBJ2-2	ASRLSGSTGELF
TRBV15	TRBJ1-2	ATSRETNYGYT
TRBV6-2/TRBV6-3	TRBJ2-7	ASSPLAYEQY
TRBV15	TRBJ1-1	ATSRADRVFDTEAF
TRBV11-2	TRBJ1-2	ASSTSPTGYT
TRBV2	TRBJ1-1	ASSEVAKPEAF
TRBV10-3	TRBJ2-7	ASVPGGFGSYEQY
TRBV2	TRBJ1-6	ASAQGASYNSPLH
TRBV6-1	TRBJ2-3	ASRAGRTTDTQY
TRBV20-1	TRBJ2-1	SARAGGEREQF
TRBV6-1	TRBJ2-7	ASSVSTHEQY
TRBV12-3/TRBV12-4	TRBJ1-4	ASTHQGKGEKLF
TRBV9	TRBJ1-1	ASSVERTGNTEAF
TRBV11-2	TRBJ2-2	ASSLVRTGVHTGELF
TRBV6-2/TRBV6-3	TRBJ2-7	ASSYSSYLVRGEFYEQY
TRBV6-2/TRBV6-3	TRBJ1-2	ASRGCRLGYR
TRBV2	TRBJ2-7	ASSENLYEQY
TRBV28	TRBJ2-3	ASSRTGTDTQY
TRBV12-3/TRBV12-4	TRBJ2-2	ASSSYGQGRSGELF
TRBV19	TRBJ1-1	ASSPTLETEAF
TRBV12-3/TRBV12-4	TRBJ1-2	ASSFRDRDRGYT
TRBV5-1	TRBJ2-1	ASSLAVWTDGRGEQF
TRBV20-1	TRBJ1-4	SARPDRENFATNEKLF
TRBV12-3/TRBV12-4	TRBJ1-5	ASSRGRGRYSNQPQH
TRBV19	TRBJ1-5	ASSIAGPSNQPQH
TRBV6-1	TRBJ2-7	ASASGAGNYEQY
TRBV12-3/TRBV12-4	TRBJ2-7	ASKGLAREQY
TRBV27	TRBJ2-7	ASSLQGAGEQY
TRBV11-2	TRBJ2-7	ASSSYRGPDYEQY
TRBV10-3	TRBJ2-3	AISTGTDTQY
TRBV28	TRBJ1-1	ASTRQGGVNTEAF
TRBV6-1	.	ASSDRASGGADEQF
TRBV7-2	TRBJ2-1	ASSLVRGGTEQF
TRBV6-1	TRBJ1-1	ASSPPSDRGPEAF